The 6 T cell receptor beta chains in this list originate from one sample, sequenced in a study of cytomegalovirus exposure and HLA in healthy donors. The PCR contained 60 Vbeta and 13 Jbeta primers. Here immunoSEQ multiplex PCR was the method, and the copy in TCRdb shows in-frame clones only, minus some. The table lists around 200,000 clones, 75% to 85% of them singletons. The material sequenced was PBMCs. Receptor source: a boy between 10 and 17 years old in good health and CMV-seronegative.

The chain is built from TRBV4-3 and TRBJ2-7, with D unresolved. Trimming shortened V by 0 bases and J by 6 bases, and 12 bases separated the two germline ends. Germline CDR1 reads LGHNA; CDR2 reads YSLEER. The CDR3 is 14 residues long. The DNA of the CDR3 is TGCGCCAGCAGCCAAGATATTCTAGTACTCGAGCAGTACTTC. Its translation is CASSQDILVLEQYF.

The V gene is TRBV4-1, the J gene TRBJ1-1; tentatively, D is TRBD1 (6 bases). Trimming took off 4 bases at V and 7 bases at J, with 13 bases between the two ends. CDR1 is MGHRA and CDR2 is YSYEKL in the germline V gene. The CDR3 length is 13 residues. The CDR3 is CASSPLRRGEAFF. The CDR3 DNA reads TGCGCCAGCAGCCCGCTCCGCAGGGGTGAAGCTTTCTTT.

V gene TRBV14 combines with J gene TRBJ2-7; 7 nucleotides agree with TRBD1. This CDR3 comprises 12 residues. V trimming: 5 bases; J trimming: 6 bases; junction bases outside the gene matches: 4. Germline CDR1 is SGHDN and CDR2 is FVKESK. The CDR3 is CASSSQGREQYF. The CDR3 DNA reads TGTGCCAGCAGCTCACAGGGGCGCGAGCAGTACTTC.

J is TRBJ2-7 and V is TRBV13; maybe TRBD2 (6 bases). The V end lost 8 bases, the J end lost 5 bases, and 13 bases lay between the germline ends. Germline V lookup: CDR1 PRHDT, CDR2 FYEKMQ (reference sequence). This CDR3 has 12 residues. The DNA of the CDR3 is TGTGCCAGCCAACTCGCGGGGAACGAGCAGTACTTC. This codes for CASQLAGNEQYF.

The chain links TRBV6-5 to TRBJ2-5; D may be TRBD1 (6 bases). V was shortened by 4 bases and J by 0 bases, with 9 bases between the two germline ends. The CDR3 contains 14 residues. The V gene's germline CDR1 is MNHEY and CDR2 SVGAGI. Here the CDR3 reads CASSSQGYQETQYF. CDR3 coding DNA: TGTGCCAGCAGTTCCCAGGGGTACCAAGAGACCCAGTACTTC.

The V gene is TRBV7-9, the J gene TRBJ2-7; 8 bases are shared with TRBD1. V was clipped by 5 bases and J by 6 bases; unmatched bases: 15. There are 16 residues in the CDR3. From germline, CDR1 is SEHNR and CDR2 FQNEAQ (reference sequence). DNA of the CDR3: TGTGCCAGCAGCAAAGGGACAGGAAGTTATGGGGCCGAGCAGTACTTC. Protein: CASSKGTGSYGAEQYF.